This T cell receptor beta chain originates from a study of blood T cell repertoires in COVID-19. Libraries were prepared by immunoSEQ multiplex PCR; TCRdb keeps only in-frame clonotypes and omits some of them. The sample shows about 140,000 clones, approximately 84% of them seen only once. The CDR3 runs 12 residues. Trimming pared 7 bases from V and 2 bases from J, leaving 9 bases between. Germline-derived CDR1 and CDR2 are SEHNR and FQNEAQ (reference sequence). This receptor was identified in a woman younger than 35 who had been exposed to COVID-19. The chain combines TRBV7-9 with TRBJ2-7; D may be TRBD1 (5 bases). Material: PBMCs or T cells enriched from blood (not recorded which). The CDR3 protein is CASTSQAYEQYF. Here the CDR3 DNA reads TGTGCCAGCACCTCACAGGCCTACGAGCAGTACTTC.